What follows are 3 T cell receptor beta chains derived from one specimen sequenced in a study of metastatic and nonmetastatic thyroid tumors. With MiXCR, TCRdb reprocessed the PCR reads. Of some 86,000 clones listed, approximately 13% are singletons. All patients reached thyroid surgery having received no treatment beforehand. The sequenced sample consisted of tumor tissue. The origin of the receptors is a female donor with papillary thyroid cancer or a benign thyroid nodule (not recorded which). Some clones in this sample may be carry-over from other donors' samples.

In its sample, this clone was seen a few times. Its ends do not fully match the called genes, so a read error is possible. V and J are TRBV28 and TRBJ1-2; D call uncertain. The CDR3 is 14 amino acids. The germline CDR1 and CDR2 sequences are MDHEN and SYDVKM. The CDR3 sequence: CARAYSGNNYCYTF. The CDR3, as DNA: TGTGCCAGGGCTTACAGTGGAAATAACTATTGCTACACCTTC.

This clone was seen ten or more times. This chain joins TRBV9 and TRBJ1-1; D might be TRBD1 (5 bases). This CDR3 contains 14 residues. Germline V gene lookup returns CDR1 SGDLS and CDR2 YYNGEE. Trimming removed 0 bases at V and 4 bases at J, with 10 bases between. CDR3 protein: CASSVGEGTTEAFF. CDR3 DNA sequence: TGTGCCAGCAGCGTAGGAGAGGGGACCACTGAAGCTTTCTTT. Complete variable domain (other parts from reference TRBV9 and TRBJ1-1): DSGVTQTPKHLITATGQRVTLRCSPRSGDLSVYWYQQSLDQGLQFLIQYYNGEERAKGNILERFSAQQFPDLHSELNLSSLELGDSALYFCASSVGEGTTEAFFGQGTRLTVV.

J is TRBJ2-7 and V is TRBV29-1; D gene ambiguous. The CDR3 spans 14 residues. V shed 1 base and J shed 0 bases, with 10 bases lying between them. Germline values: CDR1 SQVTM, CDR2 ANQGSEA. In DNA form, the CDR3 reads TGCAGCGTTGAAGGAAAGGAAAACTCCTACGAGCAGTACTTC. Protein sequence: CSVEGKENSYEQYF.